These 21 T cell receptor beta chains originate from one sample sequenced in a study of blood T cell repertoires in COVID-19. Repertoires were generated with immunoSEQ multiplex PCR, while TCRdb's copy carries only in-frame clones and drops some. The sample has around 70,000 clones, around nine tenths seen once. The sample was peripheral blood. Receptor source: a middle-aged man with active COVID-19.

This clone was observed a few times. The chain recombines TRBV5-1 with TRBJ2-2; 7 positions agree with TRBD1. This CDR3 has 17 residues. Germline-derived CDR1 and CDR2 are SGHRS and YFSETQ. The V and J ends lost 4 bases and 2 bases, in that order; junction bases with no gene match: 11. Here the CDR3 DNA reads TGCGCCAGCAGCCAGAAACGGACAGGAGGAAACACCGGGGAGCTGTTTTTT. Translated: CASSQKRTGGNTGELFF.

The chain links TRBV27 to TRBJ2-7; D is possibly TRBD1 (5 bases). Between the trimmed V and J ends, which lost 2 bases and 7 bases, there was a span of 15 bases. Germline V CDR1 and CDR2: MNHEY, SMNVEV (reference sequence). The CDR3 covers 14 residues. The chain's CDR3 is CASSLRGIEVEQYF. CDR3 nucleotides: TGTGCCAGCAGTTTAAGGGGTATCGAGGTGGAGCAGTACTTC.

The chain couples TRBV6-6 to TRBJ1-2; 7 bases fit TRBD1. CDR3 length equals 14 residues. Germline V gene sequence: CDR1 MNHNY, CDR2 SVGAGI (reference sequence). V shed 0 bases and J 7 bases; nucleotides not matched to a gene: 5. CDR3 sequence (DNA): TGTGCCAGCAGTTACTCCGGGACAGAGCCTGGCTACACCTTC. This encodes CASSYSGTEPGYTF.

The chain combines TRBV6-6 with TRBJ1-5; no clear D. The germline V and J ends were trimmed by 7 bases and 3 bases, with 16 bases remaining between them. CDR1 is MNHNY and CDR2 is SVGAGI in the germline V gene (reference sequence). CDR3 length equals 15 residues. The CDR3 region is CASIQEVEANQPQHF. The CDR3 DNA sequence: TGTGCCAGCATTCAGGAGGTTGAGGCCAATCAGCCCCAGCATTTT.

CDR3 amino acids: CASMKIATNEKLFF. CDR3 sequence (DNA): TGTGCCAGTATGAAGATAGCAACTAATGAAAAACTGTTTTTT. The chain links TRBV19 to TRBJ1-4; D is undetermined. The CDR3 has 14 amino acids. Germline-derived CDR1 and CDR2 are LNHDA and SQIVND (reference sequence). Trimming stripped 7 bases from V and 0 bases from J, with 9 bases between.

The chain links TRBV25-1 to TRBJ2-2; no firm D call. Trimming pared 4 bases from V and 4 bases from J, leaving 7 bases between. The CDR3 is 13 amino acids. Germline V lookup: CDR1 MGHDK, CDR2 SYGVNS. The chain's CDR3 is CASSGLITGELFF. CDR3 DNA sequence: TGTGCCAGCAGTGGGCTCATCACCGGGGAGCTGTTTTTT.

This sequence joins TRBV18 and TRBJ2-5, with 7 bases lining up with TRBD1. Germline CDR1 is KGHSH and CDR2 is LQKENI. The CDR3 loop spans 14 amino acids. Trimming at V came to 6 bases and at J to 4 bases, leaving 8 bases not matched to a gene. CDR3 protein: CASSPDRAAETQYF. The DNA for the CDR3 is TGTGCCAGCTCGCCTGACAGGGCAGCAGAGACCCAGTACTTC.

In this sample, this clone turned up once. The chain combines TRBV1 with TRBJ2-3; the table gives TRBD2 as D, unverified against the DNA. TRBV1 is assigned pseudogene status. The CDR3 has 14 amino acids. The DNA of the CDR3 is TGCACCAGCAGCCCGGAGGTTTATGCGGATACGCAGTATTTT. This encodes CTSSPEVYADTQYF.

The chain employs TRBV28 and TRBJ2-7; D perhaps matches TRBD2 (5 bases). Germline V lookup: CDR1 MDHEN, CDR2 SYDVKM. The CDR3 contains 14 residues. Trimming shortened V by 6 bases and J by 2 bases, and 14 bases separated the two germline ends. In DNA, the CDR3 is TGTGCCAGCAGCCCCGGAGTCGGGACCTACGAGCAGTACTTC. The encoded protein is CASSPGVGTYEQYF.

This clone was counted a single time. This sequence joins TRBV19 and TRBJ2-2; 9 bases agree with TRBD1. The CDR3 has 14 residues. The V gene end was trimmed by 7 bases and the J gene end by 4 bases; junction bases not matched to a gene: 4. Germline CDR1 reads LNHDA; CDR2 reads SQIVND (reference sequence). CDR3 region: CASTTGGVTGELFF. For the CDR3, the DNA is TGTGCCAGTACAACAGGGGGCGTCACCGGGGAGCTGTTTTTT.

The chain uses TRBV4-3 and TRBJ2-3; 8 positions match TRBD2. The CDR3 consists of 15 residues. Germline-derived CDR1 and CDR2 are LGHNA and YSLEER. After removal of 0 bases from V and 4 bases from J, the junction contained 3 bases not matched to a gene. CDR3 loop: CASSQETSGADTQYF. DNA for the CDR3: TGCGCCAGCAGCCAAGAAACTAGCGGCGCAGATACGCAGTATTTT.

The chain joins TRBV30 to TRBJ2-5; weak D call: TRBD2 (6 bases). V was shortened by 3 bases and J by 5 bases, with 10 bases between the two germline ends. The CDR3 sequence is 12 residues long. Germline-derived CDR1 and CDR2 are GTSNPN and SVGIG (reference sequence). The CDR3 DNA reads TGTGCCTGGAGGGCGGGGTTGGAGACCCAGTACTTC. Protein sequence: CAWRAGLETQYF. Full variable domain (missing parts from reference TRBV30 and TRBJ2-5): SQTIHQWPATLVQPVGSPLSLECTVEGTSNPNLYWYRQAAGRGLQLLFYSVGIGQISSEVPQNLSASRPQDRQFILSSKKLLLSDSGFYLCAWRAGLETQYFGPGTRLLVL.

This sequence joins TRBV5-1 and TRBJ2-3, with 7 bases matching TRBD2. The germline CDR1 and CDR2 sequences are SGHRS and YFSETQ. With V trimmed by 0 bases and J by 5 bases, 3 bases remained unmatched. This CDR3 has 14 amino acids. In nucleotides, the CDR3 is TGCGCCAGCAGCTTGGCGGGGGGTCTAGATACGCAGTATTTT. Protein: CASSLAGGLDTQYF.

The gene calls are TRBV30 and TRBJ2-7; TRBD2 is a possible D gene (7 bases). The CDR3 contains 12 residues. Germline CDR1 reads GTSNPN; CDR2 reads SVGIG (reference sequence). Trimming took off 7 bases at V and 7 bases at J, with 17 bases between the two ends. For the CDR3, the DNA is TGTGCCTTAGCGAGGGGGGGAAGGGAGCAGTACTTC. It encodes CALARGGREQYF.

The CDR3 spells CSVEGTSGKSDNEQFF. CDR3 nucleotide sequence: TGCAGCGTTGAGGGGACTAGCGGCAAAAGTGACAATGAGCAGTTCTTC. This chain joins TRBV29-1 and TRBJ2-1; 11 positions agree with TRBD2. V was clipped by 3 bases and J by 5 bases; unmatched bases: 9. From germline, CDR1 is SQVTM and CDR2 ANQGSEA. There are 16 residues in the CDR3.

The rearrangement uses TRBV9 and TRBJ1-2; tentatively, D is TRBD1 (6 bases). This CDR3 has 15 amino acids. Germline CDR1 SGDLS, CDR2 YYNGEE. Trimming removed 0 bases from V and 4 bases from J, with 13 bases in between. The chain's CDR3 is CASSVVPGAPYGYTF. The CDR3 bases are TGTGCCAGCAGCGTAGTGCCAGGGGCCCCCTATGGCTACACCTTC.

The V gene is TRBV13, the J gene TRBJ1-1, with 12 positions matching TRBD1. V dropped 5 bases and J dropped 6; count of bases not matched to a gene: 4. Germline CDR1 and CDR2: PRHDT and FYEKMQ (reference sequence). The CDR3 runs to 14 residues. The CDR3 reads CASSVRDRGPEAFF. The CDR3 DNA sequence: TGTGCCAGCAGCGTCCGGGACAGGGGGCCTGAAGCTTTCTTT.

The chain links TRBV28 to TRBJ1-6; 7 bases map to TRBD1. V lost 7 bases to trimming and J lost 10 bases; unmatched junction nucleotides: 13. The CDR3 totals 15 residues. The germline CDR1 and CDR2 sequences are MDHEN and SYDVKM. Here the CDR3 DNA reads TGTGCCAGCACCCTAGGGGGCGGGGCGCGGTCACCCCTCCACTTT. This codes for CASTLGGGARSPLHF.

The genes are TRBV19 and TRBJ2-3; TRBD2 is a possible D gene (5 bases). V was cut by 1 base and J by 2 bases, with 7 bases left in between. This CDR3 spans 14 amino acids. CDR1 and CDR2 from the germline V gene are LNHDA and SQIVND (reference sequence). This chain's CDR3 is CASSIGRVTDTQYF. CDR3 DNA: TGTGCCAGTAGTATAGGGCGGGTCACAGATACGCAGTATTTT. Full variable domain (rest looked up from reference TRBV19 and TRBJ2-3): DGGITQSPKYLFRKEGQNVTLSCEQNLNHDAMYWYRQDPGQGLRLIYYSQIVNDFQKGDIAEGYSVSREKKESFPLTVTSAQKNPTAFYLCASSIGRVTDTQYFGPGTRLTVL.

The V call is TRBV2, the J call TRBJ2-2; D unresolved. V was cut by 2 bases and J by 0 bases, with 4 bases left in between. The CDR3 runs to 14 residues. The V gene's germline CDR1 is SNHLY and CDR2 FYNNEI. CDR3 residues: CASSERANTGELFF. CDR3 DNA: TGTGCCAGCAGTGAACGGGCGAACACCGGGGAGCTGTTTTTT.

This rearrangement joins TRBV6-5 to TRBJ1-5; 11 bases line up with TRBD1. The germline V gene has CDR1 MNHEY and CDR2 SVGAGI. The CDR3 runs 15 residues. V lost 8 bases, J lost 7 bases, and 10 bases stayed unmatched. The CDR3 loop reads CASLGQGATQQPQHF. CDR3 nucleotide sequence: TGTGCCAGCCTAGGACAGGGGGCTACCCAACAGCCCCAGCATTTT.